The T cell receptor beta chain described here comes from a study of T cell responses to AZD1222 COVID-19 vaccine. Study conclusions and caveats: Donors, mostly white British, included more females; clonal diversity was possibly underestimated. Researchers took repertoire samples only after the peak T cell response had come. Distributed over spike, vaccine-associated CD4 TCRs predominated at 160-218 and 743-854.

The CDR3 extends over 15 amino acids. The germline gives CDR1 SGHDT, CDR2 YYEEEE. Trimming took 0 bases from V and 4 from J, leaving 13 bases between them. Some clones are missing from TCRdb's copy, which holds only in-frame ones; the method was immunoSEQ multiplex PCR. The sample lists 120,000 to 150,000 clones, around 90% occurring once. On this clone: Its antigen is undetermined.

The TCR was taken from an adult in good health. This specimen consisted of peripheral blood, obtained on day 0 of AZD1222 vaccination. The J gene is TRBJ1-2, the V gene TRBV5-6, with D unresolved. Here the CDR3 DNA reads TGTGCCAGCAGCTTGGGGGCGTCGGACCGCTATGGCTACACCTTC. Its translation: CASSLGASDRYGYTF.